Sequencing of this T cell receptor beta chain was carried out in a study of T cells in Graves' hyperthyroidism and ophthalmopathy. Study as a whole: Before any treatment, at initial diagnosis, peripheral blood was collected. Study-wide results and limits: Researchers report that a 13 V-J model separated ophthalmopathy from stable hyperthyroidism.

RNA transcripts yielded amplified TCR beta CDR3 regions. HTBI primers were the set used in a first-round RT-PCR of the TCR CDR3. TCRdb called the multiplex PCR reads again in MiXCR, with one record for every CDR3 protein. The data show fewer than 650,000 distinct CDR3 sequences, 11% to 15% seen once. Fresh peripheral blood, about 9.6 ml, yielded the PBMCs. Note on this clonotype: Its specificity is unknown. A read error may be the cause here, since a much bigger clone is one base away.

V was pared by 5 bases and J by 6 bases, with 10 bases of the junction left unmatched. The CDR3 has 15 residues. Per germline, CDR1 MDHEN and CDR2 SYDVKM. The chain recombines TRBV28 with TRBJ2-7; 10 bases are shared with TRBD1. The clonotype originates from a woman aged 40 to 50 with Graves' hyperthyroidism. Specimen: blood. Here the CDR3 DNA reads TGTGCCAGCAGTCGCGGACAGGGGGGAAGGGTCGAGCAGTACTTC. Translating it yields CASSRGQGGRVEQYF.